A selection of T cell receptor beta chains follows, all from one sample in a study of cytomegalovirus exposure and HLA in healthy donors. Measured with immunoSEQ multiplex PCR; TCRdb has only the in-frame clones, and not every one. Of 95,000 to 150,000 clones listed, over 70% are singletons. What was sequenced was PBMCs. These receptors were collected from a young man in good health and CMV-seropositive. Both conserved end residues are part of each CDR3. The D gene is left open where the match is weak. The size field is filled for only some rows; it gives once, few, many or a size class.

>TRBJ1-1|-|14|TRBV5-4|-
CAGSLPSRDTEAFF
TGTGCCGGCAGCTTGCCATCCAGGGACACTGAAGCTTTCTTT
>TRBJ2-5|TRBD2|16|TRBV2|-
CASSDGSISGRETQYF
TGTGCCAGCAGTGATGGGAGTATTAGCGGGAGAGAGACCCAGTACTTC
>TRBJ1-6|-|17|TRBV5-5|-
CASSWPGRGSYNSPLHF
TGTGCCAGCAGCTGGCCGGGGAGAGGCTCCTATAATTCACCCCTCCACTTT
>TRBJ1-2|TRBD1|17|TRBV5-6|few
CASSPPTGQGSRYGYTF
TGTGCCAGCAGCCCCCCCACAGGACAGGGTTCACGGTATGGCTACACCTTC
>TRBJ1-3|TRBD1|14|TRBV2|-
CASSHRGQGNTIYF
TGTGCCAGCAGCCACAGGGGGCAAGGAAACACCATATATTTT
>TRBJ2-5|-|13|TRBV28|-
CASSFMRQETQYF
TGTGCCAGCAGTTTTATGAGACAAGAGACCCAGTACTTC
>TRBJ2-7|TRBD1|14|TRBV12-5|-
CASGLGQGIYEQYF
TGTGCTAGTGGCCTGGGACAGGGAATCTACGAGCAGTACTTC
>TRBJ2-7|TRBD1|17|TRBV11-2|-
CASSPSSGTGGSYEQYF
TGTGCCAGCAGCCCATCCTCCGGGACAGGGGGGTCCTACGAGCAGTACTTC
>TRBJ2-7|-|15|TRBV5-4|-
CASSSQSYRDHEQYF
TGTGCCAGCAGCTCCCAGAGCTACAGGGACCACGAGCAGTACTTC
>TRBJ2-2|-|16|TRBV5-1|-
CASSPGAGANTGELFF
TGCGCCAGCAGCCCAGGGGCAGGAGCGAACACCGGGGAGCTGTTTTTT
>TRBJ2-4|TRBD2|17|TRBV30|-
CAWSRPLLAGGKNIQYF
TGTGCCTGGAGTAGGCCCCTCCTAGCGGGAGGCAAAAACATTCAGTACTTC
>TRBJ2-1|TRBD2|16|TRBV27|-
CATVGPRTSRSNEQFF
TGTGCCACCGTAGGACCCCGGACTAGCAGATCCAATGAGCAGTTCTTC
>TRBJ2-4|TRBD1|14|TRBV6-5|-
CASRRQGAKNIQYF
TGTGCCAGCAGAAGACAGGGGGCCAAAAACATTCAGTACTTC
>TRBJ2-5|-|13|TRBV30|few
CAWERGSQETQYF
TGTGCCTGGGAACGAGGGTCCCAAGAGACCCAGTACTTC
>TRBJ1-1|-|15|TRBV5-4|-
CASSLLEGRSTEAFF
TGTGCCAGCAGCCTCTTGGAGGGGAGGTCCACTGAAGCTTTCTTT
>TRBJ2-3|-|13|TRBV10-3|-
CAIQTASTDTQYF
TGTGCCATCCAGACAGCTAGCACAGATACGCAGTATTTT
>TRBJ2-1|-|12|TRBV6-5|few
CASSYAASEQFF
TGTGCCAGCAGTTACGCGGCGAGTGAGCAGTTCTTC
>TRBJ2-3|TRBD2|15|TRBV7-2|-
CASSTSGRDTDTQYF
TGTGCCAGCAGCACCAGCGGGAGGGACACAGATACGCAGTATTTT
>TRBJ2-2|-|17|TRBV4-2|-
CASSQVRYRTDTGELFF
TGTGCCAGCAGCCAAGTTCGTTATCGGACAGACACCGGGGAGCTGTTTTTT
>TRBJ1-5|-|17|TRBV12-2|-
CASRLLLAGTGSQPQHF
TGTGCAAGTCGCTTACTACTGGCCGGGACAGGGTCTCAGCCCCAGCATTTT
>TRBJ2-7|TRBD1|16|TRBV30|-
CAWSVRGGLSSYEQYF
TGTGCCTGGAGTGTAAGAGGGGGCTTATCCTCCTACGAGCAGTACTTC
>TRBJ2-3|-|15|TRBV5-6|few
CASSPPDSPTDTQYF
TGTGCCAGCAGCCCCCCGGACAGCCCCACAGATACGCAGTATTTT
>TRBJ2-7|TRBD1|14|TRBV7-8|-
CASSSTGPGYEQYF
TGTGCCAGCAGCTCGACAGGGCCTGGGTACGAGCAGTACTTC
>TRBJ1-1|TRBD1|15|TRBV5-4|-
CASSLAHRGNTEAFF
TGTGCCAGCAGCTTGGCCCACAGGGGGAACACTGAAGCTTTCTTT
>TRBJ2-7|TRBD2|15|TRBV5-5|-
CASSLRLAASYEQYF
TGTGCCAGCAGCCTCCGACTAGCGGCCTCCTACGAGCAGTACTTC
>TRBJ1-1|TRBD1|15|TRBV5-1|-
CASSSWDSLNTEAFF
TGCGCCAGCAGCTCCTGGGACAGCCTGAACACTGAAGCTTTCTTT
>TRBJ1-3|-|12|TRBV19|-
CASSETRNTIYF
TGTGCCAGTAGCGAGACTCGAAACACCATATATTTT
>TRBJ1-1|-|11|TRBV11-1|-
CASSLLTEAFF
TGTGCCAGCAGCTTACTCACTGAAGCTTTCTTT
>TRBJ2-3|TRBD1|14|TRBV10-3|few
CASSETGGTDTQYF
TGTGCCAGCAGTGAGACAGGGGGCACAGATACGCAGTATTTT
>TRBJ2-3|-|14|TRBV4-3|few
CASSQDGGADTQYF
TGCGCCAGCAGCCAAGATGGTGGAGCAGATACGCAGTATTTT
>TRBJ1-1|TRBD1|13|TRBV4-3|-
CASSQYGQDEAFF
TGCGCCAGCAGCCAATACGGACAGGACGAAGCTTTCTTT
>TRBJ2-5|TRBD2|16|TRBV7-7|-
CASSLEPGEGRETQYF
TGTGCTAGCAGCTTAGAGCCCGGGGAGGGTAGAGAGACCCAGTACTTC
>TRBJ2-3|TRBD2|14|TRBV10-1|-
CASSPSGRAYTQYF
TGCGCCAGCAGTCCTAGCGGGAGGGCCTATACGCAGTATTTT
>TRBJ2-1|TRBD2|18|TRBV30|-
CAWSPGTSGIRSYNEQFF
TGTGCCTGGAGTCCCGGGACTAGCGGGATTAGGTCCTACAATGAGCAGTTCTTC
>TRBJ1-6|-|17|TRBV7-8|once
CASSAYPVGSHNSPLHF
TGTGCCAGCAGCGCCTACCCGGTGGGCTCCCATAATTCACCCCTCCACTTT
>TRBJ1-1|-|12|TRBV6-1|-
CASRRTAVEAFF
TGTGCCAGCAGGAGGACAGCCGTTGAAGCTTTCTTT
>TRBJ2-1|TRBD2|17|TRBV7-6|once
CASSFGLAGGPGNEQFF
TGTGCCAGCAGCTTCGGACTAGCGGGAGGGCCTGGCAATGAGCAGTTCTTC
>TRBJ2-7|-|14|TRBV14|-
CASSWQGLSYEQYF
TGTGCCAGCAGCTGGCAGGGGCTCTCCTACGAGCAGTACTTC
>TRBJ1-1|TRBD1|14|TRBV30|-
CAWSGQGAALSAFF
TGTGCCTGGAGTGGTCAGGGGGCGGCCCTGTCAGCTTTCTTT
>TRBJ2-1|TRBD2|16|TRBV6-5|-
CASSYSAGGNYNEQFF
TGTGCCAGCAGTTACTCTGCGGGAGGGAACTACAATGAGCAGTTCTTC
>TRBJ1-2|TRBD1|13|TRBV2|-
CASSGRDSYGYTF
TGTGCCAGCAGTGGCCGGGACAGCTATGGCTACACCTTC
>TRBJ2-1|TRBD2|15|TRBV6-1|-
CASSSSGRVYNEQFF
TGTGCCAGCAGCTCTAGCGGGAGGGTATACAATGAGCAGTTCTTC
>TRBJ2-3|-|15|TRBV7-2|-
CASTFQGGLMDTQYF
TGTGCCAGCACTTTCCAAGGGGGTCTGATGGATACGCAGTATTTT
>TRBJ2-7|-|14|TRBV19|-
CATGPGVVNYEQYF
TGTGCCACCGGACCCGGGGTGGTAAACTACGAGCAGTACTTC
>TRBJ2-7|-|15|TRBV27|once
CASSGLGGISYEQYF
TGTGCCAGCAGTGGCTTAGGAGGGATCTCCTACGAGCAGTACTTC
>TRBJ2-1|TRBD1|18|TRBV5-1|-
CASSRTGTGGFMGNEQFF
TGCGCCAGCAGCCGTACCGGGACAGGGGGCTTTATGGGGAATGAGCAGTTCTTC
>TRBJ1-2|-|13|TRBV2|-
CASSEKTGYGYTF
TGTGCCAGCAGTGAAAAAACAGGGTATGGCTACACCTTC
>TRBJ2-7|-|14|TRBV27|-
CASSPRQDSYEQYF
TGTGCCAGCAGTCCGCGACAGGACTCCTACGAGCAGTACTTC
>TRBJ1-1|-|15|TRBV7-9|-
CSSSLWGTTGEEAFF
TGTTCCAGCAGCTTATGGGGAACCACGGGGGAAGAAGCTTTCTTT
>TRBJ2-3|TRBD2|15|TRBV4-3|-
CASSQGLAITDTQYF
TGCGCCAGCAGCCAAGGACTAGCGATCACAGATACGCAGTATTTT